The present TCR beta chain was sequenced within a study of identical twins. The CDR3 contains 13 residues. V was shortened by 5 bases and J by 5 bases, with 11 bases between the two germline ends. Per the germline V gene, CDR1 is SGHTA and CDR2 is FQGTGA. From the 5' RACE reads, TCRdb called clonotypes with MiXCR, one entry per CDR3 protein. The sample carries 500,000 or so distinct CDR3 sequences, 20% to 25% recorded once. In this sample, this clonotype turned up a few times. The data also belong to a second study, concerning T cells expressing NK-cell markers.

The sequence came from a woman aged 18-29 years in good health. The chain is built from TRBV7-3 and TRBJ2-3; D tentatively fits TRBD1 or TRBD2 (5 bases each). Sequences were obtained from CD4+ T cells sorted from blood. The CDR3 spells CASSKGTEDTQYF. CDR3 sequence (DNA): TGTGCCAGCAGCAAAGGGACCGAAGATACGCAGTATTTT. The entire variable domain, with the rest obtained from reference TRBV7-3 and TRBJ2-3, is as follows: GAGVSQTPSNKVTEKGKYVELRCDPISGHTALYWYRQSLGQGPEFLIYFQGTGAADDSGLPNDRFFAVRPEGSVSTLKIQRTERGDSAVYLCASSKGTEDTQYFGPGTRLTVL.